The clone carrying this T cell receptor (beta chain) was detected only a few times. Its antigen is unknown. TCRdb used MiXCR to reprocess the 5' RACE reads, holding one entry per CDR3 protein. The data show around 310,000 distinct CDR3 sequences, with more than 3% seen just once and 20% to 25% held by the top ten. The data were taken from a study of T cells after yellow fever vaccination. Study-level results: In FACS-sorted repertoires, abundant clonotypes from the bulk population could appear as contaminants.

The germline CDR1 and CDR2 sequences are SGHKS and YYEKEE (reference sequence). This CDR3 region has 15 residues. V gave up 2 bases and J gave up 4 bases, with 15 bases separating them. The V call is TRBV5-5, the J call TRBJ2-5, with TRBD2 as a possible D gene (6 bases). The input for sequencing was PBMCs, taken on the day of the yellow fever booster vaccination. The receptor was derived from a young man who received the YFV17D yellow fever vaccine. CDR3 sequence reads: CASSFGRLRGETQYF. CDR3 DNA sequence: TGTGCCAGCAGCTTCGGCAGGTTGCGGGGAGAGACCCAGTACTTC.